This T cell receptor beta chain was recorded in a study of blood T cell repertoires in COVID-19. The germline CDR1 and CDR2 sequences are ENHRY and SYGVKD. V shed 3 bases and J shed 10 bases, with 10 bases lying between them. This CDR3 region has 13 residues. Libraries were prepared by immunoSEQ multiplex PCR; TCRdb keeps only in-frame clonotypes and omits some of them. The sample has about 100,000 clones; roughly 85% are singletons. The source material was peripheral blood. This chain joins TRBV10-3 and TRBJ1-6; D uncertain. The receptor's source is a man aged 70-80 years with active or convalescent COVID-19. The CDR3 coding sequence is TGTGCCATCAGTGATGGGTCGGGATCACCCCTCCACTTT. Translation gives CAISDGSGSPLHF.